This passage covers 4 T cell receptor beta chains from one sample sequenced in a study of shared clonotypes between healthy human individuals. TCRdb's table, derived via immunoSEQ multiplex PCR, lists solely in-frame clones and lacks some. The sample shows 2,500,000 or so clones, roughly 92% of them seen only once. Source material: naive CD4+ T cells from PBMCs. Indicated subset: CD45RA+ positively selected. The receptors stem from a young man in good health. Some clones in this sample may be carry-over from other donors' samples.

The chain carries TRBV4-3 and TRBJ1-1; 8 bases align to TRBD1. This CDR3 is 12 amino acids long. V lost 5 bases to trimming and J lost 11 bases; unmatched junction nucleotides: 7. CDR1 is LGHNA and CDR2 is YSLEER in the germline V gene. In DNA, the CDR3 is TGCGCCAGCAGCGTACAGGGGGGGTTGGCTTTCTTT. Its translation: CASSVQGGLAFF.

This chain uses TRBV28 with TRBJ1-2; D remains ambiguous. The CDR3 totals 11 residues. The germline CDR1 and CDR2 sequences are MDHEN and SYDVKM. V was shortened by 7 bases and J by 8 bases, with 11 bases between the two germline ends. The CDR3 here is CASISTGGYTF. The CDR3 DNA sequence: TGTGCCAGCATCAGTACCGGAGGCTACACCTTC.

V and J are TRBV9 and TRBJ2-3, with D possibly matching TRBD2 (5 bases). CDR3 size: 14 residues. The ends were cut back, 3 bases at V and 2 bases at J, with 10 bases in the middle. From germline, CDR1 is SGDLS and CDR2 YYNGEE. CDR3 coding DNA: TGTGCCAGCAGCGCCGGGGTCCACACAGATACGCAGTATTTT. Encoded protein: CASSAGVHTDTQYF.

Note on this clone: Different DNA sequences within this sample yield the same CDR3. The CDR3 DNA is TGTGCCAGCTCACCAGGACAGGGCAACCATGAGCAGTTCTTC. Protein product: CASSPGQGNHEQFF. The genes are TRBV18 and TRBJ2-1, with 8 positions matching TRBD1. Looked up from germline, CDR1 is KGHSH and CDR2 is LQKENI. V lost 2 bases to trimming and J lost 8 bases; unmatched junction nucleotides: 5. This CDR3 is 14 amino acids long.